This passage covers 8 T cell receptor beta chains from one sample sequenced in a study of identical twins. TCRdb recomputed calls from the 5' RACE reads with MiXCR, one row per CDR3 protein. The sample includes 300,000 to 400,000 distinct CDR3 sequences, 9% to 10% of them seen just once. Sequenced material: naive T cells sorted from blood. These receptors were taken from a woman between 50 and 59 years old in good health.

This clonotype was observed a handful of times. The genes are TRBV20-1 and TRBJ2-2; perhaps TRBD2 as D (8 bases). The CDR3 is made up of 14 amino acids. Trimming took 5 bases from V and 7 from J, leaving 17 bases between them. Per germline, CDR1 DFQATT and CDR2 SNEGSKA (reference sequence). The CDR3 nucleotides read TGCAGTGCTTCCCCCGGGAGGGGGCACGGGGAGCTGTTTTTT. It is translated as CSASPGRGHGELFF.

This sequence joins TRBV7-9 and TRBJ2-5; D perhaps matches TRBD1 (5 bases). Trimming took 3 bases from V and 5 from J, leaving 16 bases between them. The CDR3 loop spans 15 amino acids. Germline values: CDR1 SEHNR, CDR2 FQNEAQ (reference sequence). The CDR3 sequence: CASSLGQFDGETQYF. In DNA, the CDR3 is TGTGCCAGCAGCTTGGGGCAGTTTGACGGGGAGACCCAGTACTTC.

This clonotype was picked up many times. The chain uses TRBV20-1 and TRBJ1-3; D is unresolved. Germline CDR1 is DFQATT and CDR2 is SNEGSKA (reference sequence). This CDR3 comprises 13 residues. In nucleotides, the CDR3 is TGCTCCGCCCCGGTCCCGGGTGGAAACACCATATATTTT. Translated: CSAPVPGGNTIYF.

The chain carries TRBV15 and TRBJ2-4, with TRBD2 matching over 9 bases. CDR3 length: 14 amino acids. The ends lost 4 bases at V and 4 bases at J; junction bases unmatched: 2. CDR1 is LNHNV, CDR2 YYDKDF, per germline (reference sequence). CDR3 sequence: CATSTSGIKNIQYF. In DNA form, the CDR3 reads TGTGCCACCAGCACTAGCGGGATTAAAAACATTCAGTACTTC.

This clonotype was picked up a small number of times. The V gene is TRBV3-1, the J gene TRBJ2-5; possible D gene TRBD2, 6 bases. The germline V gene encodes CDR1 LGHDT and CDR2 YNNKEL (reference sequence). V shed 1 base and J shed 5 bases, with 14 bases lying between them. This CDR3 is built from 15 residues. CDR3: CASSQAKEGQETQYF. The CDR3 DNA sequence: TGTGCCAGCAGCCAAGCTAAGGAGGGCCAGGAGACCCAGTACTTC.

This clonotype was seen many times. V is TRBV6-5 and J is TRBJ2-7; 9 nucleotides line up with TRBD1. The germline V gene has CDR1 MNHEY and CDR2 SVGAGI. V lost 4 bases, J lost 4 bases, and 11 bases stayed unmatched. The CDR3 runs to 16 residues. The CDR3 protein is CASSSIQGAEKYEQYF. CDR3 nucleotide sequence: TGTGCCAGCAGTTCGATACAGGGGGCTGAGAAGTACGAGCAGTACTTC.

This clonotype was counted between two and nine times. CDR3 region: CASSLAGGGVAQHF. The CDR3, as DNA: TGTGCCAGCAGTTTGGCCGGGGGCGGCGTGGCCCAGCATTTT. The chain is built from TRBV12-3 or TRBV12-4 and TRBJ1-5, with D possibly being TRBD1 (6 bases). Between the trimmed V and J ends, which lost 3 bases and 11 bases, there was a span of 17 bases. This CDR3 has 14 residues.

The V call is TRBV20-1, the J call TRBJ2-1; a possible D gene is TRBD2 (6 bases). CDR3 length: 13 amino acids. Germline lookup yields CDR1 DFQATT and CDR2 SNEGSKA (reference sequence). With 3 bases removed from V and 4 bases from J, the gap between germline ends came to 10 bases. The DNA for the CDR3 is TGCAGTGCTAGGCCGGGACTTTACAATGAGCAGTTCTTC. This codes for CSARPGLYNEQFF.